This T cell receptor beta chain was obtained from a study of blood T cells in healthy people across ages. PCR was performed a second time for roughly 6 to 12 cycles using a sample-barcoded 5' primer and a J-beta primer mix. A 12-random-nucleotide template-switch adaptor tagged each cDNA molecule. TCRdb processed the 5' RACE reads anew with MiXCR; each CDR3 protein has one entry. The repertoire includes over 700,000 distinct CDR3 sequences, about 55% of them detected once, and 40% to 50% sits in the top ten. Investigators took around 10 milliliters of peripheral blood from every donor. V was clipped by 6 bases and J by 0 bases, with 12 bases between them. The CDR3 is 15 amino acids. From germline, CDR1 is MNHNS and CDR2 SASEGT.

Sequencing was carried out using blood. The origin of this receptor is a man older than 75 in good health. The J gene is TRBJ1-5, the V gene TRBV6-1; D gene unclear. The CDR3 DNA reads TGTGCCAGCAGGGGAACGAGCAGTAGCAATCAGCCCCAGCATTTT. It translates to CASRGTSSSNQPQHF.